This T cell receptor (beta chain) was sequenced for a study of tumor-infiltrating lymphocytes in primary liver carcinoma. V shed 7 bases and J shed 2 bases, with 15 bases lying between them. The CDR3 is made up of 15 amino acids. Germline V gene data show CDR1 as SGHVS and CDR2 as FQNEAQ. With approximately 500 ng total RNA as template and a constant-region primer, TCR beta cDNA was made. Slightly modified ARM-PCR, run as three nested multiplex PCR rounds, produced the TCR beta libraries. Forward primers for TRBV1-TRBV30 and a C-beta reverse primer served the first two PCR rounds, at roughly 10 cycles each. TCRdb passed the multiplex PCR reads through MiXCR, listing each CDR3 protein once. The data hold about 100,000 distinct CDR3 sequences, with more than 65% observed a single time. Both RNA and DNA were isolated together from around 20-30 mg of bulk tissue that had not been sorted.

Sequenced input: liver tumor tissue from sampling region 5. Indicated subset: tumor region T5, tumor centre. J is TRBJ1-5 and V is TRBV7-8; possibly TRBD1 for D (5 bases). The sequence derives from a woman in her fifties or sixties with primary liver carcinoma and hepatitis B virus infection. The CDR3 protein is CASNIVGGGNQPQHF. In nucleotides, the CDR3 is TGTGCCAGCAACATAGTCGGGGGTGGCAATCAGCCCCAGCATTTT. Full variable domain (rest looked up from reference TRBV7-8 and TRBJ1-5): GAGVSQSPRYKVAKRGQDVALRCDPISGHVSLFWYQQALGQGPEFLTYFQNEAQLDKSGLPSDRFFAERPEGSVSTLKIQRTQQEDSAVYLCASNIVGGGNQPQHFGDGTRLSIL.